These T cell receptor beta chains were read from a single sample in a study of blood T cell repertoires in COVID-19. Sequencing used immunoSEQ multiplex PCR; TCRdb keeps in-frame clones, though not all of them. The repertoire includes roughly 150,000 clones, more than 75% of them detected once, and approximately 6% sits in the top ten. The sample was PBMCs or T cells enriched from blood (not recorded which). The receptors stem from a middle-aged man who had recovered from COVID-19. Each CDR3 is given with its conserved first and last residue. The D gene is left open where the match is weak. Clone size is stated in some rows and not others, as once, few, many or a class when expanded.

>NA|TRBD1|TRBV19|TRBJ1-2
CASSRRTGDYGYTF
TGTGCCAGTAGCCGCCGGACAGGGGACTATGGCTACACCTTC
>few|NA|TRBV3-1/TRBV3-2|TRBJ2-1
CASSQRGSNEQFF
TGTGCCAGCAGCCAACGAGGGTCCAATGAGCAGTTCTTC
>NA|NA|TRBV19|TRBJ1-1
CASSIFETDPTRSGAFF
TGTGCCAGTAGTATCTTTGAGACAGACCCAACCCGATCGGGAGCTTTCTTT
>NA|NA|TRBV9|TRBJ2-2
CASSLPRKGGAVAGELFF
TGTGCCAGCAGTCTCCCTCGTAAGGGGGGGGCCGTGGCCGGGGAGCTGTTTTTT
>NA|NA|TRBV27|TRBJ2-3
CASSPGDTQYF
TGTGCCAGCAGTCCCGGAGATACGCAGTATTTT
>few|TRBD1|TRBV7-9|TRBJ1-5
CASSEGGRNNQPQHF
TGTGCCAGCAGTGAAGGGGGCAGAAACAATCAGCCCCAGCATTTT
>NA|NA|TRBV12-5|TRBJ1-6
CASAADFAGSPLHF
TGTGCTAGTGCCGCGGACTTTGCGGGCTCACCCCTCCACTTT
>NA|TRBD1|TRBV2|TRBJ1-4
CASRTGLIEKLFF
TGTGCCAGCAGGACAGGGCTTATTGAAAAACTGTTTTTT
>NA|TRBD1|TRBV18|TRBJ2-5
CASSPEGTGGLGTQYF
TGTGCCAGCTCCCCCGAAGGGACAGGGGGATTGGGGACCCAGTACTTC
>NA|NA|TRBV6-5|TRBJ1-1
CASSYAGGGGGPEAFF
TGTGCCAGCAGTTACGCGGGAGGGGGTGGAGGCCCTGAAGCTTTCTTT
>NA|TRBD2|TRBV2|TRBJ2-7
CASSTAGGLYEQYF
TGTGCCAGCAGTACTGCGGGGGGTTTGTACGAGCAGTACTTC
>NA|TRBD1|TRBV24-1|TRBJ1-1
CATSYRGEAFF
TGTGCCACCAGTTACAGGGGGGAAGCTTTCTTT
>NA|TRBD1|TRBV2|TRBJ1-2
CASSPADRGYGYTF
TGTGCCAGCAGTCCGGCGGACAGGGGGTATGGCTACACCTTC
>NA|TRBD1|TRBV2|TRBJ1-1
CASSAGQGIDMNTEAFF
TGTGCCAGCAGTGCTGGACAGGGCATCGACATGAACACTGAAGCTTTCTTT
>NA|NA|TRBV5-6|TRBJ1-1
CASLGPADWVAFF
TGTGCCAGCTTGGGGCCGGCCGATTGGGTGGCTTTCTTT
>NA|TRBD1|TRBV7-3|TRBJ1-1
CASSLFRQGDSTEAFF
TGTGCCAGCAGCTTATTCCGACAGGGGGACAGCACTGAAGCTTTCTTT
>NA|TRBD1|TRBV24-1|TRBJ2-6
CATSDSPGQGSGANVLTF
TGTGCCACCAGTGATTCACCGGGACAGGGTTCTGGGGCCAACGTCCTGACTTTC
>NA|TRBD2|TRBV5-6|TRBJ2-3
CASGTTRGADTQYF
TGTGCCAGCGGGACGACACGGGGGGCAGATACGCAGTATTTT
>NA|TRBD1|TRBV5-1|TRBJ1-6
CASSWDREEGILPLHF
TGCGCCAGCAGCTGGGACAGGGAGGAGGGAATTTTACCCCTCCACTTT
>NA|TRBD2|TRBV28|TRBJ2-5
CASNEGGGNQETQYF
TGTGCCAGCAACGAAGGCGGGGGGAACCAAGAGACCCAGTACTTC
>few|TRBD1|TRBV5-6|TRBJ1-3
CASSFGQGGNTIYF
TGTGCCAGCAGCTTCGGACAGGGAGGAAACACCATATATTTT
>NA|TRBD1|TRBV4-1|TRBJ1-5
CASSQAGTGGGGQPQHF
TGCGCCAGCAGCCAAGCCGGGACAGGGGGAGGCGGTCAGCCCCAGCATTTT